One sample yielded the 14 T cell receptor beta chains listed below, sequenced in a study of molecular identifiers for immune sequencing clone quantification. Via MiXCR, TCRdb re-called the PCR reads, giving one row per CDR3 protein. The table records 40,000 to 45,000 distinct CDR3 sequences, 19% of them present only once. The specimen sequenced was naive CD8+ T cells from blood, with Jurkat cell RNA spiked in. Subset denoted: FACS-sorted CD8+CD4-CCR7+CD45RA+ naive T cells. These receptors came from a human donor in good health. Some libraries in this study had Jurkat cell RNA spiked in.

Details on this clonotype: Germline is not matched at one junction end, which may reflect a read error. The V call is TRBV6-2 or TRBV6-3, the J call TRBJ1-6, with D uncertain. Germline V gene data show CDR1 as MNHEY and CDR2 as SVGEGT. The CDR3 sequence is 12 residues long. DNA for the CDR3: TGTGCCGGCAGCCCTGATGCCTCACCCCACCACTTT. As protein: CAGSPDASPHHF.

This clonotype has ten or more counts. The CDR3 loop reads CASSLSGDHSGANVLTF. Written as DNA, the CDR3 is TGTGCCAGCAGCTTGAGCGGGGACCACTCTGGGGCCAACGTCCTGACTTTC. The chain combines TRBV5-4 with TRBJ2-6; 7 bases agree with TRBD2. V was pared by 1 base and J by 0 bases, with 4 bases of the junction left unmatched. From germline, CDR1 is SGHNT and CDR2 YYREEE (reference sequence). The CDR3 covers 17 residues.

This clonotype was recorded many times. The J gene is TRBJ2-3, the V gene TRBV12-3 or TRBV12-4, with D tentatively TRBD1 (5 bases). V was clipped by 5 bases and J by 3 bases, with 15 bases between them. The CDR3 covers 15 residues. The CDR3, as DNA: TGTGCCAGCAGTCTCTTCCAGGGTTATACAGATACGCAGTATTTT. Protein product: CASSLFQGYTDTQYF.

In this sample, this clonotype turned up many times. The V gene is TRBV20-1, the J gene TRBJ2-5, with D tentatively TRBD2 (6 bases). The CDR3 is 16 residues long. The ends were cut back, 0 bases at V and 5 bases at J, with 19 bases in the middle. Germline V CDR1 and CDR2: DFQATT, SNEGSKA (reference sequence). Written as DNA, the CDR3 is TGCAGTGCTAGAGATGTTCGTCCGGGGAGGAAGGAGACCCAGTACTTC. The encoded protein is CSARDVRPGRKETQYF.

Here the CDR3 reads CATSDFPGSRGGTGELFF. The CDR3 DNA sequence: TGTGCCACCAGTGATTTCCCGGGTAGCAGGGGTGGCACCGGGGAGCTGTTTTTT. The chain uses TRBV24-1 and TRBJ2-2, with TRBD1 as a possible D gene (6 bases). V was trimmed by 1 base and J by 4 bases, leaving 18 bases between them. The germline gives CDR1 KGHDR, CDR2 SFDVKD. This CDR3 is 18 amino acids long.

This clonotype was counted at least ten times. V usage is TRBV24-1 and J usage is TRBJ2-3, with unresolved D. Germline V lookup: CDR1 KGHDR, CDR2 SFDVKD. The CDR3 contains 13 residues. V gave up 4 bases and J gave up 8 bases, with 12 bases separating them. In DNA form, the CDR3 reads TGTGCCACCAGTGACCATCCCGGTAGTACGCAGTATTTT. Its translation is CATSDHPGSTQYF.

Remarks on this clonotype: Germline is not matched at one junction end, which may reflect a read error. Written as DNA, the CDR3 is TGCGCCAGCAGCTTGGAGGCAGGAGCCTACGAGCAGTGCTTC. Translation gives CASSLEAGAYEQCF. The chain employs TRBV5-1 and TRBJ2-7; D unclear. The CDR3 is made up of 14 amino acids. The germline gives CDR1 SGHRS, CDR2 YFSETQ.

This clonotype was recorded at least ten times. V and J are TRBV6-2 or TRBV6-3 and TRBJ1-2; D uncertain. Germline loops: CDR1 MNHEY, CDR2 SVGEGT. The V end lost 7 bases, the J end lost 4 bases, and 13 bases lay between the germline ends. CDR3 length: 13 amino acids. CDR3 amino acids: CASKLDGLYGYTF. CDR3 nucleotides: TGTGCCAGCAAGCTAGACGGGCTCTATGGCTACACCTTC.

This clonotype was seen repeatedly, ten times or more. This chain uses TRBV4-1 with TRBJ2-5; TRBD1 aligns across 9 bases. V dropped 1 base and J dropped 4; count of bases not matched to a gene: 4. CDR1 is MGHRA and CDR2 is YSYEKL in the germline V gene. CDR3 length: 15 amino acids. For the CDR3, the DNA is TGCGCCAGCAGCCAAGCAGGGACAGGGTTAGAGACCCAGTACTTC. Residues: CASSQAGTGLETQYF.

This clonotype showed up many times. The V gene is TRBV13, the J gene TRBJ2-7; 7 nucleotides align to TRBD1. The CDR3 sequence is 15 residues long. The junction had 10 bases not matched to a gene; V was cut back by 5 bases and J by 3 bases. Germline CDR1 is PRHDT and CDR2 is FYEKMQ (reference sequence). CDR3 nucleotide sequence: TGTGCCAGCAGCGACTCCGGGACAGAGCTCTACGAGCAGTACTTC. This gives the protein CASSDSGTELYEQYF.

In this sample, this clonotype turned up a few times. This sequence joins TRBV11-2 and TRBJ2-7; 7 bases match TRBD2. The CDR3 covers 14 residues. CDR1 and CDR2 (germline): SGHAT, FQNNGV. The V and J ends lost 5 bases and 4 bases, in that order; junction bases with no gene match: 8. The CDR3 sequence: CASSPGLERYEQYF. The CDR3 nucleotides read TGTGCCAGCAGCCCTGGACTAGAGAGGTACGAGCAGTACTTC.

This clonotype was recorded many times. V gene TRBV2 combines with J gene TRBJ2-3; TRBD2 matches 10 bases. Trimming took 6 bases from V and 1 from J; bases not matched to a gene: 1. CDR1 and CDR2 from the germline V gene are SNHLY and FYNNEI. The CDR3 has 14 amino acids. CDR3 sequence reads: CASSTSGGTDTQYF. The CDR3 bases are TGTGCCAGCAGCACTAGCGGGGGCACAGATACGCAGTATTTT.

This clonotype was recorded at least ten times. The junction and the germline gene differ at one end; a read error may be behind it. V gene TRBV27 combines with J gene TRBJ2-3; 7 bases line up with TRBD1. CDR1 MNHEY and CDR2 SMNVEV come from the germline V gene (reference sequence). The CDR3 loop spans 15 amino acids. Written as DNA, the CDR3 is TGTGCCAGCAGTTCCGGGACAGTTAGCACAGATTCGCAGTATTTT. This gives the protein CASSSGTVSTDSQYF.

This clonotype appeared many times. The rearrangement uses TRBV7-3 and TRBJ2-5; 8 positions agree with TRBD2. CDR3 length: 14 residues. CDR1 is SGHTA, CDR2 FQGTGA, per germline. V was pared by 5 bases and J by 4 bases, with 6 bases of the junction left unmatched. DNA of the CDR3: TGTGCCAGCAGCCCTTTTACTAGCGGAGAGACCCAGTACTTC. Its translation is CASSPFTSGETQYF.